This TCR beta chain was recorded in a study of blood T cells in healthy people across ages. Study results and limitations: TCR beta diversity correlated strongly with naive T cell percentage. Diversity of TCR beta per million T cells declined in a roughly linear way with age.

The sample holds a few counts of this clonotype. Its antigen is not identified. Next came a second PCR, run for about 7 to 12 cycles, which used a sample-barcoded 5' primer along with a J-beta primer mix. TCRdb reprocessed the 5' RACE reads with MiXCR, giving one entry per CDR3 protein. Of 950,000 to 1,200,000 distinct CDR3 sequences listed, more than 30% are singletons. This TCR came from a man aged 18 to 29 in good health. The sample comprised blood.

CDR3 protein: CSASGHLNTEAFF. Written as DNA, the CDR3 is TGCAGTGCTAGCGGACACCTGAACACTGAAGCTTTCTTT. The rearrangement uses TRBV20-1 and TRBJ1-1, with D tentatively TRBD1 (5 bases). The CDR3 sequence is 13 residues long. Looked up from germline, CDR1 is DFQATT and CDR2 is SNEGSKA (reference sequence). V lost 3 bases, J lost 0 bases, and 8 bases lay in between.